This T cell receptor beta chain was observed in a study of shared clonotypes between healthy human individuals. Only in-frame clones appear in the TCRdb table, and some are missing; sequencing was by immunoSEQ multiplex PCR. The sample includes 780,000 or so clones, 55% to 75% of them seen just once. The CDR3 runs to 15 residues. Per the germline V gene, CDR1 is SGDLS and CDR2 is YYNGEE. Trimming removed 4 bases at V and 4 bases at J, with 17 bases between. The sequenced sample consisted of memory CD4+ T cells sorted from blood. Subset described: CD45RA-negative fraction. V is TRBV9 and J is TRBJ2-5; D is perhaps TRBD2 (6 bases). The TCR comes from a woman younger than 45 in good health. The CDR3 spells CASSPRTGGPETQYF. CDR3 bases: TGTGCCAGCAGCCCCAGGACCGGAGGGCCAGAGACCCAGTACTTC. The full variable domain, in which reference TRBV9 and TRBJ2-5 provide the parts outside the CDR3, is DSGVTQTPKHLITATGQRVTLRCSPRSGDLSVYWYQQSLDQGLQFLIQYYNGEERAKGNILERFSAQQFPDLHSELNLSSLELGDSALYFCASSPRTGGPETQYFGPGTRLLVL.